The entry that follows covers one TCR beta chain sequence. The antigen remains undetermined. The naive CD8 fraction comprised CD45RO-negative cells positively selected for CCR7 and excluded terminally differentiated effector memory CD45RA+ cells. The sample is drawn from a study of shared clonotypes between healthy human individuals. Points from the study as a whole: It was only blood that was sampled, and tissue repertoires likely differ. Shared clonotypes across all four donors exceeded non-shared ones in generation probability.

It was around 180 ng DNA, tens of thousands of T cell genomes, that sorted-subset replicate PCRs used. The data were produced by immunoSEQ multiplex PCR, yet TCRdb's version contains in-frame clones alone and is incomplete. The table records 2 million to 2.5 million clones, 85% to 95% of them present only once. The CDR3 spans 17 residues. From germline, CDR1 is SGDLS and CDR2 YYNGEE. The V and J ends lost 4 bases and 8 bases respectively, with 25 bases between them. This chain joins TRBV9 and TRBJ1-3, with D hard to call. The receptor was isolated from a young man in good health. Some clones in this sample may be carry-over from other donors' samples. The sequencing input was naive CD8+ T cells from PBMCs. The chain's CDR3 is CASSPRRGPFIPDTIYF. CDR3 DNA: TGTGCCAGCAGCCCCCGCCGCGGCCCGTTCATCCCGGACACCATATATTTT.